One and the same sample provided the 10 T cell receptor beta chains below, sequenced in a study of shared clonotypes between healthy human individuals. TCRdb's copy holds only in-frame clones and misses some; the assay was immunoSEQ multiplex PCR. The table records about 110,000 clones, roughly 70% of them present only once. Input material: memory CD8+ T cells sorted from blood. Subset described: CD45RO+ cells pooled with CCR7-negative TemRA cells. The receptors stem from a woman under 40 in good health.

The V call is TRBV28, the J call TRBJ2-1, with D possibly TRBD2 on 6 matching bases. The germline gives CDR1 MDHEN, CDR2 SYDVKM. Trimming shortened V by 3 bases and J by 0 bases, and 15 bases separated the two germline ends. CDR3 size: 17 residues. The CDR3: CASSFSLSGGSYNEQFF. As DNA, the CDR3 is TGTGCCAGCAGTTTTTCCCTTAGCGGAGGCTCCTACAATGAGCAGTTCTTC.

This chain joins TRBV10-2 and TRBJ1-4, with TRBD1 as a possible D gene (5 bases). Trimming left V 1 base short and J 0 bases short, with 18 bases between. Looked up from germline, CDR1 is WSHSY and CDR2 is SAAADI. CDR3 length: 19 amino acids. In DNA, the CDR3 is TGCGCCAGCAGTGAGTTTGCCAGGGCCTTTTTTGCAACTAATGAAAAACTGTTTTTT. Protein sequence: CASSEFARAFFATNEKLFF.

This chain uses TRBV7-8 with TRBJ2-7; D possibly uses TRBD1 or TRBD2 (5 bases each). CDR1 and CDR2 (germline): SGHVS, FQNEAQ. This CDR3 contains 13 residues. Trimming took 3 bases from V and 5 from J, leaving 11 bases between them. The CDR3 DNA sequence: TGTGCCAGCAGCTTTGGGGGTAGCGACGAGCAGTACTTC. Amino acid sequence: CASSFGGSDEQYF.

This clone has only a few counts. The chain carries TRBV4-1 and TRBJ1-1, with D maybe TRBD1 (5 bases). Germline CDR1 and CDR2: MGHRA and YSYEKL. This CDR3 has 14 residues. V lost 5 bases, J lost 2 bases, and 12 bases lay in between. In DNA, the CDR3 is TGCGCCAGCAGCGAGGGACTACTTAACACTGAAGCTTTCTTT. This encodes CASSEGLLNTEAFF.

V is TRBV7-6 and J is TRBJ2-7; TRBD2 is a possible D gene (5 bases). V was shortened by 5 bases and J by 2 bases, with 16 bases between the two germline ends. This CDR3 has 15 residues. The germline V gene encodes CDR1 SGHVS and CDR2 FNYEAQ. The chain's CDR3 is CASSQRETPPYEQYF. For the CDR3, the DNA is TGTGCCAGCAGCCAAAGGGAGACCCCCCCCTACGAGCAGTACTTC.

This chain connects TRBV28 to TRBJ2-7, with 8 bases matching TRBD2. The CDR3 runs 15 residues. Germline V gives CDR1 MDHEN, CDR2 SYDVKM. V was pared by 7 bases and J by 6 bases, with 14 bases of the junction left unmatched. Written as DNA, the CDR3 is TGTGCCAGCACTCCAACCGTTAGCGGGGCCCGCGAGCAGTACTTC. This codes for CASTPTVSGAREQYF.

This chain connects TRBV19 to TRBJ2-6, with D unresolved. Germline V lookup: CDR1 LNHDA, CDR2 SQIVND (reference sequence). This CDR3 has 16 amino acids. Trimming removed 4 bases at V and 0 bases at J, with 10 bases between. CDR3 sequence: CASSSDGSSGANVLTF. In DNA, the CDR3 is TGTGCCAGTAGTAGTGACGGTAGCTCTGGGGCCAACGTCCTGACTTTC. The complete variable domain, with remaining parts taken from reference TRBV19 and TRBJ2-6, reads DGGITQSPKYLFRKEGQNVTLSCEQNLNHDAMYWYRQDPGQGLRLIYYSQIVNDFQKGDIAEGYSVSREKKESFPLTVTSAQKNPTAFYLCASSSDGSSGANVLTFGAGSRLTVL.

CDR3 DNA: TGCGCCAGCAGTGAAGGGGGACGGGACACCGGGGAGCTGTTTTTT. This gives the protein CASSEGGRDTGELFF. The chain is built from TRBV10-1 and TRBJ2-2, with D perhaps TRBD1 (6 bases). V lost 3 bases and J 3 bases, leaving 11 bases between the germline ends. The V gene's germline CDR1 is WNHNN and CDR2 SYGVQD (reference sequence). CDR3 length equals 15 residues.

This clone was counted a single time. The chain joins TRBV5-1 to TRBJ1-3; 8 bases match TRBD1. Germline lookup yields CDR1 SGHRS and CDR2 YFSETQ. V trimming: 4 bases; J trimming: 6 bases; junction bases outside the gene matches: 12. This CDR3 is 16 amino acids long. The CDR3 DNA is TGCGCCAGCAGCCGACGACAGGGGTTGGATGCAAACACCATATATTTT. This sequence encodes CASSRRQGLDANTIYF.

This clone appeared a few times. The rearrangement joins TRBV6-6 to TRBJ2-3, with TRBD1 matching 10 bases. The CDR3 is 15 amino acids. In germline, CDR1 is MNHNY, CDR2 SVGAGI (reference sequence). The ends lost 6 bases at V and 3 bases at J; junction bases unmatched: 6. As DNA, the CDR3 is TGTGCCAGCAGAAGACCGGGACAGGGGACAGATACGCAGTATTTT. Its translation: CASRRPGQGTDTQYF.